The 9 T cell receptor beta chains reported below all come from one sample, sequenced in a study of blood T cell repertoires in COVID-19. TCRdb's copy holds only in-frame clones and misses some; the assay was immunoSEQ multiplex PCR. The sample lists approximately 130,000 clones, more than 75% occurring once. Sequencing used peripheral blood. Source of these receptors: a man aged 60 to 69 with acute or convalescent COVID-19.

This clone was found a few times. V and J are TRBV6-1 and TRBJ1-1; 9 bases match TRBD1. The V gene end was trimmed by 7 bases and the J gene end by 6 bases; junction bases not matched to a gene: 12. Germline assignment: CDR1 MNHNS and CDR2 SASEGT. The CDR3 spans 15 residues. CDR3 residues: CASIYSGTGRAEAFF. For the CDR3, the DNA is TGTGCCAGCATCTATTCCGGGACAGGGAGGGCTGAAGCTTTCTTT.

This sequence joins TRBV18 and TRBJ2-3; D is undetermined. The germline CDR1 and CDR2 sequences are KGHSH and LQKENI. V was trimmed by 8 bases and J by 0 bases, leaving 6 bases between them. The CDR3 has 12 amino acids. CDR3 amino acids: CASRSSTDTQYF. CDR3 nucleotide sequence: TGTGCCAGCCGTTCTAGCACAGATACGCAGTATTTT.

The V and J genes are TRBV3-1 (or the pseudogene TRBV3-2) and TRBJ2-1; 14 positions agree with TRBD2. The CDR3 has 16 residues. CDR1 is LGHDT and CDR2 is YNNKEL in the germline V gene (reference sequence). V was clipped by 4 bases and J by 6 bases; unmatched bases: 5. This CDR3 is CASSLRLAGGTNEQFF. In DNA, the CDR3 is TGTGCCAGCAGCCTCAGACTAGCGGGAGGGACCAATGAGCAGTTCTTC.

This CDR3 is CASSLGSAQGAGSPGNTIYF. CDR3 nucleotides: TGCGCCAGCAGCTTGGGAAGCGCCCAGGGGGCAGGATCACCTGGAAACACCATATATTTT. The rearrangement uses TRBV5-1 and TRBJ1-3, with TRBD1 identical over 8 bases. The junction had 16 bases not matched to a gene; V was cut back by 0 bases and J by 2 bases. CDR1 is SGHRS and CDR2 is YFSETQ in the germline V gene. The CDR3 has 20 residues.

A single count supports this clone. This chain joins TRBV2 and TRBJ2-3; 7 bases map to TRBD2. The CDR3 consists of 16 residues. Germline V gene lookup returns CDR1 SNHLY and CDR2 FYNNEI. The trim removed 8 bases at V and 6 bases at J, leaving 17 bases unmatched. The chain's CDR3 is CASSRGDRGAGDTQYF. The CDR3, as DNA: TGTGCCAGCTCCCGGGGGGATAGGGGAGCGGGGGATACGCAGTATTTT.

The chain has TRBV5-1 and TRBJ2-7; D ambiguous. CDR3 length equals 13 residues. Germline V lookup: CDR1 SGHRS, CDR2 YFSETQ. Trimming pared 2 bases from V and 1 base from J, leaving 7 bases between. Written as DNA, the CDR3 is TGCGCCAGCAGCTTCGGTCTGTCCTACGAGCAGTACTTC. Its protein product is CASSFGLSYEQYF.

With regard to this clone: At the DNA level, this CDR3 is encoded by other sequences in the same sample as well. The J gene is TRBJ2-7, the V gene TRBV3-1 (or the pseudogene TRBV3-2); D might be TRBD1 (6 bases). The CDR3 sequence is 14 residues long. The V end was cut by 3 bases, the J end by 0 bases, with 9 bases between. Germline assignment: CDR1 LGHDT and CDR2 YNNKEL (reference sequence). The CDR3 here is CASSQGASSYEQYF. Written as DNA, the CDR3 is TGTGCCAGCAGCCAGGGGGCTAGCTCCTACGAGCAGTACTTC.

This chain uses TRBV7-3 with TRBJ2-3, with TRBD2 matching 7 bases. Per germline, CDR1 SGHTA and CDR2 FQGTGA. V shed 5 bases, J shed 4 bases, and the junction held 6 bases outside the gene matches. The CDR3 has 14 residues. The CDR3 nucleotides are TGTGCCAGCAGCCAGGCAGGGAGGGCAGATACGCAGTATTTT. Translating gives CASSQAGRADTQYF.

The chain has TRBV28 and TRBJ2-7; D remains ambiguous. This CDR3 contains 14 residues. The germline V gene encodes CDR1 MDHEN and CDR2 SYDVKM. Trimming left V 6 bases short and J 3 bases short, with 15 bases between. CDR3 protein: CASSYMGSHYEQYF. CDR3 in DNA: TGTGCCAGCAGCTACATGGGCTCGCACTACGAGCAGTACTTC.